These 12 T cell receptor beta chains were sequenced from one sample in a study of cytotoxic CD8 clonotypes in ibrutinib-treated CLL. Sequencing used immunoSEQ multiplex PCR; TCRdb keeps in-frame clones, though not all of them. The sample has 130,000 to 150,000 clones, 70% to 80% seen once. The sample was PBMCs, taken after 12 months of ibrutinib treatment. These receptor sequences come from a human donor with chronic lymphocytic leukemia.

This clone was seen once. The CDR3 DNA is TGTGCCAGCAGTGAAAATTGGCCTGAAGCTTTCTTT. Translating gives CASSENWPEAFF. The rearrangement links TRBV6-1 to TRBJ1-1; D unclear. The V and J ends lost 2 bases and 6 bases respectively, with 7 bases between them. The germline V gene has CDR1 MNHNS and CDR2 SASEGT. The CDR3 is 12 amino acids.

This clone has a handful of counts. DNA of the CDR3: TGTGCCAGCAGCTTGGGACTAGCGGGATTTGAGCAGTACTTC. Encoded protein: CASSLGLAGFEQYF. This sequence joins TRBV5-6 and TRBJ2-7; 11 nucleotides agree with TRBD2. The CDR3 extends over 14 amino acids. Trimming removed 0 bases from V and 7 bases from J; junction bases left unmatched: 3. Germline V gene sequence: CDR1 SGHDT, CDR2 YYEEEE. Variable domain in full (rest from reference TRBV5-6 and TRBJ2-7): DAGVTQSPTHLIKTRGQQVTLRCSPKSGHDTVSWYQQALGQGPQFIFQYYEEEERQRGNFPDRFSGHQFPNYSSELNVNALLLGDSALYLCASSLGLAGFEQYFGPGTRLTVT.

The V and J genes are TRBV4-2 and TRBJ2-7, with D tentatively TRBD2 (6 bases). Germline V gene data show CDR1 as LGHNA and CDR2 as YNFKEQ. V was clipped by 10 bases and J by 1 base, with 17 bases between them. The CDR3 is 14 amino acids. CDR3 region: CATGNGGGSYEQYF. CDR3 nucleotide sequence: TGTGCCACCGGCAACGGGGGAGGATCCTACGAGCAGTACTTC.

The CDR3 DNA is TGTGCCAGCAGCCACGGACAGGGAAACTACGAGCAGTACTTC. Residues: CASSHGQGNYEQYF. The chain couples TRBV9 to TRBJ2-7; 8 bases align to TRBD1. CDR1 is SGDLS, CDR2 YYNGEE, per germline. This CDR3 has 14 residues. The V segment lost 4 bases and the J segment 3 bases; nucleotides outside the gene matches: 6.

CDR3 sequence (DNA): TGCGCCAGCAGCCACGGTAGCGGGAGTTGGGTAGAGACCCAGTACTTC. Its protein is CASSHGSGSWVETQYF. The chain recombines TRBV4-1 with TRBJ2-5; TRBD2 aligns across 9 bases. The germline V gene encodes CDR1 MGHRA and CDR2 YSYEKL. Trimming at V came to 3 bases and at J to 4 bases, leaving 9 bases not matched to a gene. The CDR3 length is 16 residues.

The chain joins TRBV10-2 to TRBJ1-2; 9 bases line up with TRBD1. The junction had 7 bases not matched to a gene; V was cut back by 5 bases and J by 0 bases. CDR1 and CDR2 (germline): WSHSY, SAAADI. The CDR3 length is 16 residues. The CDR3 reads CASSTGGGTPNYGYTF. The CDR3, as DNA: TGCGCCAGCAGTACAGGGGGCGGAACCCCTAACTATGGCTACACCTTC.

In its sample, this clone was seen a few times. The genes are TRBV29-1 and TRBJ1-1; 7 nucleotides agree with TRBD1. The CDR3 has 14 residues. The V and J ends lost 0 bases and 4 bases, in that order; junction bases with no gene match: 5. Germline V lookup: CDR1 SQVTM, CDR2 ANQGSEA. The CDR3 DNA is TGCAGCGTTGAAGACTGGAACAGGGGCACTGAAGCTTTCTTT. Translation: CSVEDWNRGTEAFF.

The chain carries TRBV9 and TRBJ2-7; possibly TRBD1 or TRBD2 for D (5 bases each). The germline V and J ends were trimmed by 2 bases and 2 bases, with 14 bases remaining between them. Germline-derived CDR1 and CDR2 are SGDLS and YYNGEE. The CDR3 covers 15 residues. CDR3 sequence: CASSVSWGTTYEQYF. CDR3 nucleotide sequence: TGTGCCAGCAGCGTTTCTTGGGGGACCACCTACGAGCAGTACTTC. The whole variable domain, remainder taken from reference TRBV9 and TRBJ2-7, is DSGVTQTPKHLITATGQRVTLRCSPRSGDLSVYWYQQSLDQGLQFLIQYYNGEERAKGNILERFSAQQFPDLHSELNLSSLELGDSALYFCASSVSWGTTYEQYFGPGTRLTVT.

This sequence joins TRBV14 and TRBJ2-1; 9 nucleotides match TRBD2. The CDR3 totals 16 residues. The V and J ends lost 4 bases and 3 bases, in that order; junction bases with no gene match: 7. CDR1 is SGHDN and CDR2 is FVKESK in the germline V gene. The DNA of the CDR3 is TGTGCCAGCAGCCGGGAGCTAGCGGGAATCTACAATGAGCAGTTCTTC. Amino acids: CASSRELAGIYNEQFF.

The gene calls are TRBV9 and TRBJ2-7; 10 nucleotides match TRBD2. This CDR3 is 15 amino acids long. V shed 2 bases, J shed 5 bases, and the junction held 7 bases outside the gene matches. Germline CDR1 reads SGDLS; CDR2 reads YYNGEE. The CDR3 DNA is TGTGCCAGCAGCGTTCAAGCGGGAGGGCGGCACGAGCAGTACTTC. This codes for CASSVQAGGRHEQYF.

V gene TRBV19 combines with J gene TRBJ1-1; D might be TRBD1 (5 bases). Germline CDR1 and CDR2: LNHDA and SQIVND (reference sequence). The CDR3 has 14 amino acids. Trimming cost V 1 base and J 5 bases, with 11 bases left between them. CDR3 coding DNA: TGTGCCAGTAGTATAGGACAGCCGGGGACTGAAGCTTTCTTT. Translation: CASSIGQPGTEAFF.

This clone has more than one count but fewer than ten. The chain employs TRBV5-1 and TRBJ1-2, with 7 bases that match TRBD1. Per the germline V gene, CDR1 is SGHRS and CDR2 is YFSETQ. Trimming cost V 4 bases and J 2 bases; bases outside gene matches: 8. The CDR3 loop spans 15 amino acids. This CDR3 is CASSRSSTGNYGYTF. For the CDR3, the DNA is TGCGCCAGCAGCCGTTCCTCGACAGGGAACTATGGCTACACCTTC.